This T cell receptor beta chain is drawn from a study of CD8 T cells in ankylosing spondylitis. General study points: A TCR beta motif of several highly homologous variants appeared characteristic of ankylosing spondylitis blood.

The V gene end was trimmed by 6 bases and the J gene end by 0 bases; junction bases not matched to a gene: 4. The germline gives CDR1 SEHNR, CDR2 FQNEAQ (reference sequence). The CDR3 runs 16 residues. For this clonotype: Its antigen remains unknown.

5'-RACE, quantitative and with molecular barcodes, yielded the TCR beta libraries. TCRdb re-derived calls from the 5' RACE reads in MiXCR, one entry per CDR3 protein. Among more than 600,000 distinct CDR3 sequences listed, 15% to 20% were seen once. This clonotype was sampled from a male donor with ankylosing spondylitis. This rearrangement joins TRBV7-9 to TRBJ2-1; TRBD2 matches 11 bases. Sequences were obtained from blood, either unsorted or a sorted T cell fraction (not recorded which). The CDR3 DNA reads TGTGCCAGCAGAATTACTAGCGGGAGCTCCTACAATGAGCAGTTCTTC. Translating gives CASRITSGSSYNEQFF.